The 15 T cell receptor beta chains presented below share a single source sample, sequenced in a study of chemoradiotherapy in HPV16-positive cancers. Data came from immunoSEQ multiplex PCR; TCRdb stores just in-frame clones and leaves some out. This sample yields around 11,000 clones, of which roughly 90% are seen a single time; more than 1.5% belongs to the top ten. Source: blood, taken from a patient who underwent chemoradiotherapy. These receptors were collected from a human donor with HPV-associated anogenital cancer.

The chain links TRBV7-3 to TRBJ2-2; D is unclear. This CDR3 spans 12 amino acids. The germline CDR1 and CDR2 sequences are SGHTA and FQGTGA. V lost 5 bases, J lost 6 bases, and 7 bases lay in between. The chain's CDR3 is CASSPQSGELFF. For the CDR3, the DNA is TGTGCCAGCAGCCCCCAGTCCGGGGAGCTGTTTTTT. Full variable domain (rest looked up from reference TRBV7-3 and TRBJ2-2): GAGVSQTPSNKVTEKGKYVELRCDPISGHTALYWYRQSLGQGPEFLIYFQGTGAADDSGLPNDRFFAVRPEGSVSTLKIQRTERGDSAVYLCASSPQSGELFFGEGSRLTVL.

This chain's CDR3 is CASQARGGVNTGELFF. The CDR3 DNA follows: TGTGCCAGTCAAGCCCGCGGGGGTGTGAACACCGGGGAGCTGTTTTTT. The V gene is TRBV19, the J gene TRBJ2-2; 7 positions agree with TRBD2. Unmatched junction bases numbered 10, after V lost 8 bases and J lost 1 base. The germline V gene has CDR1 LNHDA and CDR2 SQIVND (reference sequence). This CDR3 spans 16 amino acids.

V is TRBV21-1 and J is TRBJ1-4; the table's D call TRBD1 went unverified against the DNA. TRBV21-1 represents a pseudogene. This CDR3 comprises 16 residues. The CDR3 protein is CASSKSPTGKWEKLFF. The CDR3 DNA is TGTGCCAGCAGCAAAAGTCCGACAGGCAAGTGGGAAAAACTGTTTTTT.

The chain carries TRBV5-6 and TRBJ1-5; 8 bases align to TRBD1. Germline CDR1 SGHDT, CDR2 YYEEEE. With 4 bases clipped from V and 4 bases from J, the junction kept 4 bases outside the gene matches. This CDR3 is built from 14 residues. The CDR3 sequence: CASSVTGVNQPQHF. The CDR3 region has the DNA TGTGCCAGCAGCGTGACAGGGGTTAATCAGCCCCAGCATTTT.

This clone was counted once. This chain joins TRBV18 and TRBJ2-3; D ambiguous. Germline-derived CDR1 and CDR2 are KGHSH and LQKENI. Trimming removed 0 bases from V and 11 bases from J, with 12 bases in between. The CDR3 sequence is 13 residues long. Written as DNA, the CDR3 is TGTGCCAGCTCACCACCGGTGTCCGGTAAGCAGTATTTT. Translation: CASSPPVSGKQYF.

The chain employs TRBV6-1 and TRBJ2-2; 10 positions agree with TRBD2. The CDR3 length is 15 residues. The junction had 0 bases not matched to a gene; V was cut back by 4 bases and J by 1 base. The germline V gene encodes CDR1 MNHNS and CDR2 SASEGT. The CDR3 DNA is TGTGCCAGCAGTGGACTAGCGGGGAACACCGGGGAGCTGTTTTTT. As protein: CASSGLAGNTGELFF.

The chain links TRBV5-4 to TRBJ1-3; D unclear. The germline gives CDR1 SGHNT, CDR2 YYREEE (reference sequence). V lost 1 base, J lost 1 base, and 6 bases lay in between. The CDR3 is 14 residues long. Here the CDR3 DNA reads TGTGCCAGCAGCTTGACTGGATCTGGAAACACCATATATTTT. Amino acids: CASSLTGSGNTIYF.

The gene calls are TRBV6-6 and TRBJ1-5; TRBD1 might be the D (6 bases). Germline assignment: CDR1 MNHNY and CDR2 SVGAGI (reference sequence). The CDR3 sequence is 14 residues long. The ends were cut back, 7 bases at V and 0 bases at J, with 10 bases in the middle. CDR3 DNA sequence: TGTGCCAGCAAGGACAGATATAGCAATCAGCCCCAGCATTTT. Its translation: CASKDRYSNQPQHF.

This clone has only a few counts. CDR3 in amino acids: CASSSYQGAGYEQYF. CDR3 bases: TGTGCCAGCAGCTCCTACCAGGGGGCTGGATACGAGCAGTACTTC. The genes are TRBV11-3 and TRBJ2-7, with 8 positions matching TRBD1. The V gene's germline CDR1 is SGHNT and CDR2 YENEEA. The CDR3 is 15 amino acids. V was clipped by 4 bases and J by 4 bases; unmatched bases: 9.

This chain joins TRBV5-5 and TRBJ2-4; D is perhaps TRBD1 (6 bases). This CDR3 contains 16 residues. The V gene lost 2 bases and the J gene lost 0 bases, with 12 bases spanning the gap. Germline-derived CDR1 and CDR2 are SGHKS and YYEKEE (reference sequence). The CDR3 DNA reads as TGTGCCAGCAGCTTCGGGACACCCGGAGCCAAAAACATTCAGTACTTC. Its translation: CASSFGTPGAKNIQYF.

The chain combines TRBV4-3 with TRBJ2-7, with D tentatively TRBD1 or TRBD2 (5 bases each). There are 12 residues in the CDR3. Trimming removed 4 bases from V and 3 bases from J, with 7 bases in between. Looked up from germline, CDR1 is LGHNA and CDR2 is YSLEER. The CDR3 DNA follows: TGCGCCAGCAGCCGGGACGGCTACGAGCAGTACTTC. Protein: CASSRDGYEQYF.

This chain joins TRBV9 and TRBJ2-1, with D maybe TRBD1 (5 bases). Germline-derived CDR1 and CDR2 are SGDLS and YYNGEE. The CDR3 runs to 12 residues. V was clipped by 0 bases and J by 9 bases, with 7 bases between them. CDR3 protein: CASSVGTGEQFF. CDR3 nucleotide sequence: TGTGCCAGCAGCGTAGGAACAGGTGAGCAGTTCTTC. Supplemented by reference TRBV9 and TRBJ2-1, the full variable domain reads DSGVTQTPKHLITATGQRVTLRCSPRSGDLSVYWYQQSLDQGLQFLIQYYNGEERAKGNILERFSAQQFPDLHSELNLSSLELGDSALYFCASSVGTGEQFFGPGTRLTVL.

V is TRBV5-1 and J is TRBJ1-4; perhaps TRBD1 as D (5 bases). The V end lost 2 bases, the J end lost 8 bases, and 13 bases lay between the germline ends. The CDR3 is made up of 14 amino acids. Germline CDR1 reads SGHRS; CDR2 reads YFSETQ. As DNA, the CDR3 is TGCGCCAGCAGCTTATCGGCAGGGAGCGAAAAACTGTTTTTT. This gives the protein CASSLSAGSEKLFF.

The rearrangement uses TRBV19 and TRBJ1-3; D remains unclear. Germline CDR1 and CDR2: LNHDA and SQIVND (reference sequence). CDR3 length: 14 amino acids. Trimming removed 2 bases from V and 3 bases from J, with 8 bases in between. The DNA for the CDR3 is TGTGCCAGTAGTATATCGGTCCGTGGAAACACCATATATTTT. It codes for CASSISVRGNTIYF.

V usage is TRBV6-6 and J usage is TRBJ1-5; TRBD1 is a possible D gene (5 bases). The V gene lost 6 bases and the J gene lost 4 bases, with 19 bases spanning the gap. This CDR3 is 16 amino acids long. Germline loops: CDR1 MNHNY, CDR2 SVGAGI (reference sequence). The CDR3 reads CASSLRVGVTNQPQHF. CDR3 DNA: TGTGCCAGCAGCTTACGAGTGGGGGTCACAAATCAGCCCCAGCATTTT.